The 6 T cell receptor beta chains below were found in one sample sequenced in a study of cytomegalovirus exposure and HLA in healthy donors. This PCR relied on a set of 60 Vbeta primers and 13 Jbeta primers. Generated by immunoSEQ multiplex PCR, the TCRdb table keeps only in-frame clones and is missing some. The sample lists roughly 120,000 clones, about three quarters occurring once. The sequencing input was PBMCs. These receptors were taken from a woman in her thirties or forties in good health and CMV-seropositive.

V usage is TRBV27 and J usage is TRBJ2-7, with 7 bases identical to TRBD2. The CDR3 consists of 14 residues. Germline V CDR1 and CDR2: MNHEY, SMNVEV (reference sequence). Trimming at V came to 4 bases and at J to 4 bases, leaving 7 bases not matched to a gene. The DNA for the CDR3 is TGTGCCAGCAGTTGGGCGGGAGCTCTATACGAGCAGTACTTC. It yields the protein CASSWAGALYEQYF.

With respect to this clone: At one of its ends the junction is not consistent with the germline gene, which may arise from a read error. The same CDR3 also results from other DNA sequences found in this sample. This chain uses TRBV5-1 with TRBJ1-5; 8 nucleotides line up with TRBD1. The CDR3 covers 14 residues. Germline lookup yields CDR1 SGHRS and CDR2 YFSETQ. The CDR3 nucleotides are TGCGCTAGCAGCTCGGGACAGGGCAATCAGCCCCAGCATTTT. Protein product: CASSSGQGNQPQHF.

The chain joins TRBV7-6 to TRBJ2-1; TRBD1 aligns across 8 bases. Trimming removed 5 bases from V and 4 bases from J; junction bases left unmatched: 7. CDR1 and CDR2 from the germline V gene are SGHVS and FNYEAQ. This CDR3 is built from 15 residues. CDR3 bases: TGTGCCAGCAGCGACCGAGACAGGGGTTACAATGAGCAGTTCTTC. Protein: CASSDRDRGYNEQFF.

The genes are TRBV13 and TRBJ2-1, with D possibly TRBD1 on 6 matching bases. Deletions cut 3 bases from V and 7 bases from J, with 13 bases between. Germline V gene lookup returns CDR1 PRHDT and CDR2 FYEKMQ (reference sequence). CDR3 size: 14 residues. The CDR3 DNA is TGTGCCAGCAGCTTCTGGACAGCCCCGAATGAGCAGTTCTTC. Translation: CASSFWTAPNEQFF.

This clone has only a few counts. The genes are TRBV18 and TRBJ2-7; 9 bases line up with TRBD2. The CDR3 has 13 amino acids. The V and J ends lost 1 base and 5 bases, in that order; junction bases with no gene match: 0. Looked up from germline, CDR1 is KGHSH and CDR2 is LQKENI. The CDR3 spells CASSPQRGDEQYF. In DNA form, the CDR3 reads TGTGCCAGCTCACCACAGCGGGGGGACGAGCAGTACTTC.

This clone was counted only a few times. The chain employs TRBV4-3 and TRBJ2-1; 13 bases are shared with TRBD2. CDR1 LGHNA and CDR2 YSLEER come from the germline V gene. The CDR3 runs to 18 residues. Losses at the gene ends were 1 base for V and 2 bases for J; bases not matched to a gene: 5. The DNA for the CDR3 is TGCGCCAGCAGCCAAGTGGGACTAGCGGGAATCCCCTACAATGAGCAGTTCTTC. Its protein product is CASSQVGLAGIPYNEQFF.